The T cell receptor beta chain described here comes from a study of blood T cell repertoires in COVID-19. In the study overall: COVID-19 samples from acute and convalescent phases originated in the United States, Italy and Spain. T cells, B-cell-depleted T cells, or PBMCs supplied cDNA or gDNA.

Original processing methods: Amplification with reference gene primers provided the estimates of nucleated cell counts. Some clones are missing from TCRdb's copy, which holds only in-frame ones; the method was immunoSEQ multiplex PCR. D and trimming come from the DNA, and the V and J calls and clone size come from that table. The repertoire includes 120,000 or so clones, more than 70% of them detected once, and about 1.5% sits in the top ten. The CDR3 sequence is 14 residues long. CDR1 and CDR2 (germline): MNHEY, SVGAGI. J lost 3 bases, V lost 6 bases, and 5 bases had no gene match. The TCR sequence derives from a human donor in a cohort sampled during active COVID-19. V gene TRBV6-5 combines with J gene TRBJ2-7; 10 bases map to TRBD1. The sample consisted of peripheral blood. Here the CDR3 DNA reads TGTGCCAGCAGCCGGGACAGGGGTATCTACGAGCAGTACTTC. It translates to CASSRDRGIYEQYF.